This T cell receptor beta chain was observed in a study of cytomegalovirus exposure and HLA in healthy donors. PCR involved 60 Vbeta and 13 Jbeta primers. TCRdb's table, derived via immunoSEQ multiplex PCR, lists solely in-frame clones and lacks some. The table lists roughly 41,000 clones, with about 1.2% in the top ten. Frequency places this clone as medium-sized. The antigen is undetermined. Study results and caveats: A highly shared variant cluster was judged a likely technical artifact.

The sample consisted of PBMCs. This sequence originates from a woman between 40 and 50 years old in good health and CMV-seronegative.

In nucleotides, the CDR3 is TGTGCCACTGCAGGGGATGGCACAGATACGCAGTATTTT. Translation: CATAGDGTDTQYF. This chain connects TRBV10-3 to TRBJ2-3; D is possibly TRBD1 (6 bases). Germline V gene lookup returns CDR1 ENHRY and CDR2 SYGVKD. CDR3 length: 13 amino acids. Deletions cut 10 bases from V and 1 base from J, with 12 bases between.